One and the same sample provided the 5 T cell receptor beta chains below, sequenced in a study of regulatory T cells in long-lasting Graves disease. Investigators prepared the TCR beta libraries by applying iRepertoire HTBI primers and Arm-PCR of CDR3 regions. Each CDR3 protein is one row after TCRdb ran MiXCR on the multiplex PCR reads. This repertoire shows about 500,000 distinct CDR3 sequences, 16% found once; its top ten account for more than 10%. Time point defined: newly diagnosed GD, antithyroid drugs for less than 3 months. Isolated PBMC RNA provided the starting material for the TCR library. The same data also contributed to another study, on T cells in Graves' hyperthyroidism and ophthalmopathy.

Sample: peripheral blood mononuclear cells (PBMCs), taken at new diagnosis, from a patient treated with antithyroid drugs. These TCRs come from a man aged 40-49 years with Graves disease.

This clonotype was observed at least ten times. The chain employs TRBV12-5 and TRBJ1-4, with a tentative D call TRBD1 (5 bases). The CDR3 is 15 amino acids. The germline gives CDR1 LGHNT, CDR2 FRNRAP. V lost 0 bases and J lost 5, with 10 bases in between. The CDR3 loop reads CASGLVIGVNEKLFF. In DNA, the CDR3 is TGTGCTAGTGGTTTGGTAATAGGGGTAAATGAAAAACTGTTTTTT.

In this sample, this clonotype turned up many times. The chain has TRBV20-1 and TRBJ2-7, with TRBD2 matching over 7 bases. V trimming: 0 bases; J trimming: 3 bases; junction bases outside the gene matches: 8. CDR1 and CDR2 (germline): DFQATT, SNEGSKA (reference sequence). The CDR3 runs 15 residues. This CDR3 reads CSARDLLAASYEQYF. In nucleotides, the CDR3 is TGCAGTGCTAGAGATCTGCTAGCGGCAAGCTACGAGCAGTACTTC.

This clonotype was observed a few times. The chain couples TRBV7-8 to TRBJ2-7; 8 bases fit TRBD2. Trimming at V came to 1 base and at J to 3 bases, leaving 11 bases not matched to a gene. CDR3 length: 17 residues. CDR1 and CDR2 (germline): SGHVS, FQNEAQ. The CDR3 spells CASSLGSGGVRGYEQYF. In DNA form, the CDR3 reads TGTGCCAGCAGCTTAGGCTCGGGAGGGGTTCGAGGCTACGAGCAGTACTTC.

Many counts were recorded for this clonotype. This chain uses TRBV5-1 with TRBJ2-1; D unresolved. CDR1 SGHRS and CDR2 YFSETQ come from the germline V gene. V dropped 0 bases and J dropped 8 bases, with 3 bases sitting between them. The CDR3 has 11 residues. CDR3 residues: CASSLVDEQFF. The CDR3, as DNA: TGCGCCAGCAGCTTGGTAGATGAGCAGTTCTTC.

The chain uses TRBV29-1 and TRBJ1-4, with 10 bases fitting TRBD1. Germline CDR1 SQVTM, CDR2 ANQGSEA. CDR3 length: 13 amino acids. The V segment lost 6 bases and the J segment 8 bases; nucleotides outside the gene matches: 6. The DNA for the CDR3 is TGCAGCGTCCGACAGGGGGCGTCGGAAAAACTGTTTTTT. Translating it yields CSVRQGASEKLFF.